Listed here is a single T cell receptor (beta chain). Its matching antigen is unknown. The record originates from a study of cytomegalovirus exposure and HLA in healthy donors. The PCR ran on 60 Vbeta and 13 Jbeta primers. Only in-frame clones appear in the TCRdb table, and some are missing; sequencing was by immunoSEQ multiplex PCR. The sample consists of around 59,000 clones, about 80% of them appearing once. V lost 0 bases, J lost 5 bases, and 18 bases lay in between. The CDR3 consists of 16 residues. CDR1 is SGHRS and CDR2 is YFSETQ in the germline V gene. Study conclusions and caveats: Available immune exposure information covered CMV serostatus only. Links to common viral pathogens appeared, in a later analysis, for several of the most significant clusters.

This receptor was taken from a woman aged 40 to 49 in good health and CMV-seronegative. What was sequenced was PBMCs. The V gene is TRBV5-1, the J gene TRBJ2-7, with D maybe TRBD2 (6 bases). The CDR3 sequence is CASSLGGLPNLHEQYF. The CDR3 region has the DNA TGCGCCAGCAGCTTGGGGGGACTCCCGAACCTCCACGAGCAGTACTTC.